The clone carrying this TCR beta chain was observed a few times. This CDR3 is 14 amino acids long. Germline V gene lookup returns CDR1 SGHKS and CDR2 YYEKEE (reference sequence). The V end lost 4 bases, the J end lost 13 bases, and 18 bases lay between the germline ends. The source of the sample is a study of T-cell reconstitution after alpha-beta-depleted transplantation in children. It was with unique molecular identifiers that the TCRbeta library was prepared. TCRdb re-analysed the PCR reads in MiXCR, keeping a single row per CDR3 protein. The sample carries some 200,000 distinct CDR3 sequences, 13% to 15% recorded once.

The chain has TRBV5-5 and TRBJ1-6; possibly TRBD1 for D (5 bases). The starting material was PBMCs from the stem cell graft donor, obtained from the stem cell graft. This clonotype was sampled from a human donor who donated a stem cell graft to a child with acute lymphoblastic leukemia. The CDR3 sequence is CASSPGTALTPLHF. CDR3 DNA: TGTGCCAGCAGCCCCGGGACGGCCCTTACGCCCCTCCACTTT.